In this sample, the clone carrying this T cell receptor (beta chain) turned up many times. This CDR3 is built from 12 residues. Looked up from germline, CDR1 is MDHEN and CDR2 is SYDVKM. Losses at the gene ends were 5 bases for V and 11 bases for J; bases not matched to a gene: 8. Authors of the study amplified TCR beta CDR3 regions from RNA transcripts. Using the HTBI primer set, a first-round RT-PCR was run on the TCR CDR3. TCRdb ran MiXCR on the multiplex PCR reads and lists one entry per CDR3 protein. The table includes about 270,000 distinct CDR3 sequences, around 25% detected once. This sample stems from a study of T cells in Graves' hyperthyroidism and ophthalmopathy.

This TCR came from a middle-aged woman with Graves' ophthalmopathy. The rearrangement joins TRBV28 to TRBJ1-1; 7 nucleotides align to TRBD1. The sample taken for sequencing was blood. The DNA for the CDR3 is TGTGCCAGCAGTGCGGGACAGCCCGGGGCTTTCTTT. It translates to CASSAGQPGAFF.